This T cell receptor (beta chain) derives from a study of blood T cell repertoires in COVID-19. Study information: Italy, Spain and the United States were the sources of the convalescent and acute COVID-19 samples.

This CDR3 has 15 amino acids. Germline CDR1 LGHDT, CDR2 YNNKEL (reference sequence). Trimming took 1 base from V and 6 from J, leaving 16 bases between them. Here immunoSEQ multiplex PCR was the method, and the copy in TCRdb shows in-frame clones only, minus some. The table includes around 97,000 clones, 88% detected once. The clonotype originates from a human donor in a cohort sampled during active COVID-19. This chain links TRBV3-1 (or the pseudogene TRBV3-2) with TRBJ2-7; a possible D gene is TRBD2 (6 bases). The sequencing input was peripheral blood. The CDR3 protein is CASSQVQLATGEQYF. CDR3 in DNA: TGTGCCAGCAGCCAAGTCCAACTAGCAACGGGCGAGCAGTACTTC.